These T cell receptor beta chains were read from a single sample in a study of PD-L1 blockade in urothelial cancer. Assay: immunoSEQ multiplex PCR; the TCRdb copy retains only in-frame clones and omits some. The sample has tens of thousands of clones, roughly 84% seen once. Sequencing was performed on PBMCs, taken around atezolizumab (anti-PD-L1) treatment. The source of these receptors is a woman aged 70-85 years with urothelial cancer. CDR3s include the opening cysteine and the closing phenylalanine or tryptophan. Each record gives: D gene, V gene, clone size, J gene, CDR3 protein, CDR3 DNA. D genes are given only for firm matches. Rows may omit the clone size; those that give it use once, few, many or a size class.

>TRBD1|TRBV6-1|NA|TRBJ2-3
CASSTRTGERDTQYF
TGTGCCAGCAGTACCCGGACAGGGGAACGAGATACGCAGTATTTT
>TRBD1|TRBV2|NA|TRBJ1-3
CATQGDTGNTIYF
TGTGCCACACAGGGGGATACTGGAAACACCATATATTTT
>NA|TRBV7-9|NA|TRBJ2-7
CASSLTAQGGDEQYF
TGTGCCAGCAGCCTCACGGCGCAGGGCGGCGACGAGCAGTACTTC
>NA|TRBV21-1|NA|TRBJ2-7
CASSNGPGRDRGYEQYF
TGTGCCAGCAGCAACGGCCCCGGCCGGGACAGGGGTTACGAGCAGTACTTC
>NA|TRBV9|NA|TRBJ1-5
CASSQEPSNQPQHF
TGTGCCAGCAGCCAGGAACCTAGCAATCAGCCCCAGCATTTT
>TRBD1|TRBV10-3|NA|TRBJ1-1
CAIRGTGPNTEAFF
TGTGCCATCAGGGGGACAGGACCGAACACTGAAGCTTTCTTT
>NA|TRBV5-6|NA|TRBJ1-2
CASSPQEWGGYTF
TGTGCCAGCAGCCCACAGGAGTGGGGTGGCTACACCTTC
>NA|TRBV5-6|NA|TRBJ2-4
CASSLAGEFGAKNIQYF
TGTGCCAGCAGCTTGGCCGGGGAGTTTGGGGCCAAAAACATTCAGTACTTC
>TRBD2|TRBV14|once|TRBJ2-7
CASSQDGWVAGGPSSYEQYF
TGTGCCAGCAGCCAAGACGGGTGGGTAGCGGGGGGCCCGAGCTCCTACGAGCAGTACTTC
>TRBD1|TRBV2|NA|TRBJ1-2
CASGGTGGSRFYGYTF
TGTGCCAGCGGTGGGACAGGGGGCTCTAGATTCTATGGCTACACCTTC
>NA|TRBV19|NA|TRBJ1-1
CASSGMTGNTEAFF
TGTGCCAGTAGCGGGATGACAGGGAACACTGAAGCTTTCTTT
>TRBD2|TRBV2|few|TRBJ2-5
CASSQRTSVAETQYF
TGTGCCAGCAGTCAAAGGACTAGCGTTGCGGAGACCCAGTACTTC
>TRBD2|TRBV7-8|once|TRBJ2-5
CASNRRPGLAGSQETQYF
TGTGCCAGCAACCGGAGGCCGGGGCTAGCGGGGAGTCAAGAGACCCAGTACTTC
>NA|TRBV5-6|NA|TRBJ1-1
CASSLGGVLAYTEAFF
TGTGCCAGCAGCTTGGGGGGGGTATTAGCGTACACTGAAGCTTTCTTT
>TRBD2|TRBV10-2|NA|TRBJ2-2
CASSERGSGVAGVFGYGELFF
TGCGCCAGCAGTGAACGGGGTTCGGGAGTAGCGGGGGTCTTCGGGTACGGGGAGCTGTTTTTT
>NA|TRBV19|once|TRBJ1-5
CASSIMENYSNQPQHF
TGTGCCAGTAGTATAATGGAGAACTATAGCAATCAGCCCCAGCATTTT
>NA|TRBV6-6|once|TRBJ1-1
CASSRTQANTEAFF
TGTGCCAGCAGTCGAACACAGGCGAACACTGAAGCTTTCTTT
>TRBD1|TRBV9|NA|TRBJ2-5
CASSVQGAGETQYF
TGTGCCAGCAGCGTCCAGGGGGCTGGGGAGACCCAGTACTTC
>TRBD1|TRBV7-9|NA|TRBJ1-1
CASSLARTGNTEAFF
TGTGCCAGCAGCTTAGCCCGGACAGGGAACACTGAAGCTTTCTTT
>NA|TRBV7-9|NA|TRBJ2-3
CASSLGREASTDTQYF
TGTGCCAGCAGCTTAGGTCGGGAAGCTAGCACAGATACGCAGTATTTT
>TRBD2|TRBV4-2|NA|TRBJ2-7
CASSQQLAGMVYEQYF
TGTGCCAGCAGCCAGCAACTAGCGGGAATGGTCTACGAGCAGTACTTC
>NA|TRBV27|NA|TRBJ2-7
CASSRPGGNEQWYF
TGTGCCAGCAGCAGACCGGGGGGCAACGAGCAGTGGTACTTC
>NA|TRBV27|NA|TRBJ1-1
CASRTGGDTEAFF
TGTGCCAGCAGGACCGGGGGGGACACTGAAGCTTTCTTT
>TRBD1|TRBV9|once|TRBJ1-1
CASSAGQGLTEAFF
TGTGCCAGCAGCGCCGGACAGGGTCTCACTGAAGCTTTCTTT
>TRBD1|TRBV2|NA|TRBJ1-5
CASSESTGEQPQHF
TGTGCCAGCAGTGAATCGACAGGGGAACAGCCCCAGCATTTT
>TRBD2|TRBV6-1|NA|TRBJ2-7
CASSEAPGLVLNEQYF
TGTGCCAGCAGTGAGGCACCGGGACTAGTACTAAACGAGCAGTACTTC